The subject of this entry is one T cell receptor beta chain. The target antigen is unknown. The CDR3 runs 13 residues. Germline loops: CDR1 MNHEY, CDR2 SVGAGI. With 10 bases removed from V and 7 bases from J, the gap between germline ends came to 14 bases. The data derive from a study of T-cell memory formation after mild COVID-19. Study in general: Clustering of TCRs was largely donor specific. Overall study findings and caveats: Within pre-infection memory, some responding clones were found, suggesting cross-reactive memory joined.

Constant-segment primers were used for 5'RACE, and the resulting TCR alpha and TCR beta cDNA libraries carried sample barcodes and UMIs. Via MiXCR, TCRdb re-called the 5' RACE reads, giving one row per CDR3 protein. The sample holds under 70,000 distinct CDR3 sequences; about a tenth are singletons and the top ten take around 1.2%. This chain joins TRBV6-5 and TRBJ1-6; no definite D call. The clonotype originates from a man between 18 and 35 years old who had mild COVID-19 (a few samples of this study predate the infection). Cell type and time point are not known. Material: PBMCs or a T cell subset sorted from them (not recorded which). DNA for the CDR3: TGTGCCACCGGGGAGCAGACCAATTCACCCCTCCACTTT. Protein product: CATGEQTNSPLHF.